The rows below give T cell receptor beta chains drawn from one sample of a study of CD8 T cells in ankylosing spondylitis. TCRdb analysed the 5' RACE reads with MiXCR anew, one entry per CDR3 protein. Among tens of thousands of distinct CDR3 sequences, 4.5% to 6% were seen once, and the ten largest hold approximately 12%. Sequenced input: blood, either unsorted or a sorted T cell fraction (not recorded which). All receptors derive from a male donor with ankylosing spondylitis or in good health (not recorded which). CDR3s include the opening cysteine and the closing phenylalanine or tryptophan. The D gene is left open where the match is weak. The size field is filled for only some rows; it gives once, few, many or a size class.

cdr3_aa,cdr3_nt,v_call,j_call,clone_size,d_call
CASSQDIAGGLYNEQFF,TGTGCCAGCAGCCAAGATATCGCGGGGGGCCTATACAATGAGCAGTTCTTC,TRBV4-2,TRBJ2-1,many,TRBD2
CASSWGPHPPNEQFF,TGTGCCAGCAGCTGGGGACCGCACCCTCCCAATGAGCAGTTCTTC,TRBV7-8,TRBJ2-1,many,-
CSVERDGNTGELFF,TGCAGCGTTGAGCGAGACGGCAACACCGGGGAGCTGTTTTTT,TRBV29-1,TRBJ2-2,many,-
CASSRTGYTGELFF,TGTGCCAGCAGTCGGACAGGGTACACCGGGGAGCTGTTTTTT,TRBV12-3/TRBV12-4,TRBJ2-2,many,TRBD1
CASSRAGTYQPQHF,TGTGCCAGCAGTCGGGCCGGAACTTATCAGCCCCAGCATTTT,TRBV6-1,TRBJ1-5,many,-
CASSLTGGIGELFF,TGTGCCAGCAGCCTAACAGGGGGAATCGGGGAGCTGTTTTTT,TRBV7-3,TRBJ2-2,many,TRBD1
CASGTSGGYNEQFF,TGTGCCAGCGGTACTAGCGGGGGGTACAATGAGCAGTTCTTC,TRBV12-3/TRBV12-4,TRBJ2-1,many,TRBD2
CASSLTSGGKNARFGYEQYF,TGTGCCAGCAGTCTGACTAGCGGGGGGAAAAATGCGCGTTTTGGCTACGAGCAGTACTTC,TRBV12-3/TRBV12-4,TRBJ2-7,many,TRBD2
CASSVLSGSSNEQFF,TGTGCCAGCAGTGTTTTGAGCGGGAGCTCCAATGAGCAGTTCTTC,TRBV6-1,TRBJ2-1,many,TRBD2
CSATILYEQYF,TGCAGTGCCACCATCCTCTACGAGCAGTACTTC,TRBV20-1,TRBJ2-7,many,-
CASSPGTAERTGELFF,TGCGCCAGCAGCCCAGGGACGGCCGAACGAACCGGGGAGCTGTTTTTT,TRBV5-1,TRBJ2-2,many,-
CASSSRPDRGTYEQYF,TGTGCCAGCAGCTCGAGGCCGGACAGGGGTACGTACGAGCAGTACTTC,TRBV11-2,TRBJ2-7,many,TRBD1
CASSANGLAEETQYF,TGTGCCAGCAGCGCTAACGGACTAGCGGAAGAGACCCAGTACTTC,TRBV28,TRBJ2-5,many,TRBD2
CASSPTSGIETQYF,TGTGCCAGCAGCCCTACTAGCGGGATCGAGACCCAGTACTTC,TRBV9,TRBJ2-5,many,TRBD2
CASSLGGGRVVAGELFF,TGCGCCAGCAGCTTGGGCGGGGGCAGAGTTGTTGCCGGGGAGCTGTTTTTT,TRBV5-1,TRBJ2-2,many,-
CASSLKVTGREQYF,TGTGCCAGCAGCCTCAAGGTTACAGGGCGCGAGCAGTACTTC,TRBV6-1,TRBJ2-7,medium-sized,-
CAIGRLAGGNTGELFF,TGTGCCATCGGGAGACTAGCGGGAGGGAACACCGGGGAGCTGTTTTTT,TRBV10-3,TRBJ2-2,many,TRBD2
CATSDTGSDTDTQYF,TGTGCCACCAGTGATACCGGGAGTGATACAGATACGCAGTATTTT,TRBV24-1,TRBJ2-3,many,-
CSARIEGGETQYF,TGCAGTGCTAGAATCGAAGGGGGCGAGACCCAGTACTTC,TRBV20-1,TRBJ2-5,many,TRBD1
CASSGLGETQYF,TGTGCCAGCTCTGGGCTCGGGGAGACCCAGTACTTC,TRBV28,TRBJ2-5,many,-
CASSWGQGSNQPQHF,TGTGCCAGCAGTTGGGGTCAGGGCAGCAATCAGCCCCAGCATTTT,TRBV27,TRBJ1-5,many,-
CASSYRVGVLDYGYTF,TGTGCCAGCAGTTATCGTGTAGGGGTCCTGGACTATGGCTACACCTTC,TRBV28,TRBJ1-2,many,-
CATSRRTGPYTYEQYF,TGTGCCACCAGCAGGAGGACAGGGCCCTATACCTACGAGCAGTACTTC,TRBV15,TRBJ2-7,many,TRBD1
CASSLVTGQQGETQYF,TGTGCCAGCAGCTTAGTAACAGGACAACAGGGGGAGACCCAGTACTTC,TRBV7-8,TRBJ2-5,many,TRBD1
CSVELPNTGELFF,TGCAGCGTTGAGTTGCCGAACACCGGGGAGCTGTTTTTT,TRBV29-1,TRBJ2-2,many,-
CASSLKSGSSDTQYF,TGCGCCAGCAGCTTGAAAAGCGGGAGTAGCGATACGCAGTATTTT,TRBV5-1,TRBJ2-3,many,TRBD2
CASSSLGLQETQYF,TGTGCCAGCAGCTCCTTAGGACTACAAGAGACCCAGTACTTC,TRBV7-9,TRBJ2-5,many,-
CASSLVFGAEQFF,TGCGCCAGCAGCTTGGTTTTCGGGGCTGAGCAGTTCTTC,TRBV5-1,TRBJ2-1,many,-
CASSRQGNTEAFF,TGTGCCAGCAGCCGACAGGGGAACACTGAAGCTTTCTTT,TRBV7-2,TRBJ1-1,many,TRBD1
CASSPTLTSREETQYF,TGTGCCAGCAGCCCAACTTTGACTAGCCGCGAAGAGACCCAGTACTTC,TRBV7-9,TRBJ2-5,many,TRBD2
CASSVLDSPGEQYF,TGTGCCAGCAGCGTACTGGACTCCCCGGGGGAGCAGTACTTC,TRBV9,TRBJ2-7,many,-
CASSDPGLAGLDTQYF,TGTGCCAGCAGTGATCCGGGACTAGCGGGATTGGATACGCAGTATTTT,TRBV6-2/TRBV6-3,TRBJ2-3,many,TRBD2
CASSATGRTEAFF,TGCGCCAGCAGCGCTACAGGGCGGACTGAAGCTTTCTTT,TRBV5-1,TRBJ1-1,many,-
CASSQDSYNSPLHF,TGTGCCAGCAGCCAGGACTCCTATAATTCACCCCTCCACTTT,TRBV3-1,TRBJ1-6,many,-
CASSPNGNTIYF,TGTGCCAGCAGTCCTAACGGAAACACCATATATTTT,TRBV5-5,TRBJ1-3,many,-
CASSLPGLASNEQFF,TGCGCCAGCAGCTTACCGGGACTAGCGTCCAATGAGCAGTTCTTC,TRBV5-1,TRBJ2-1,many,TRBD2
CASSARTQSSYNEQFF,TGTGCCAGCAGTGCAAGGACTCAAAGCTCCTACAATGAGCAGTTCTTC,TRBV6-1,TRBJ2-1,many,-
CASSPPERNTEAFF,TGTGCCAGCTCACCACCGGAGAGGAACACTGAAGCTTTCTTT,TRBV18,TRBJ1-1,many,-
CASSYNRVPYEQYF,TGTGCCAGCAGTTACAACAGGGTCCCCTACGAGCAGTACTTC,TRBV6-5,TRBJ2-7,many,-
CAWSPSGWTNEQFF,TGTGCCTGGAGTCCCTCGGGGTGGACCAATGAGCAGTTCTTC,TRBV30,TRBJ2-1,many,-
CSVESPADTQYF,TGCAGCGTTGAATCGCCAGCAGATACGCAGTATTTT,TRBV29-1,TRBJ2-3,many,-
CASSFRGSYNEQFF,TGTGCCAGCAGTTTTCGGGGGTCCTACAATGAGCAGTTCTTC,TRBV12-3/TRBV12-4,TRBJ2-1,many,-
CASSLSGLEQFF,TGTGCCAGCAGCTTATCGGGGCTTGAGCAGTTCTTC,TRBV5-6,TRBJ2-1,many,-
CASSPTTNYNEQFF,TGCGCCAGCAGCCCTACAACTAATTACAATGAGCAGTTCTTC,TRBV5-1,TRBJ2-1,-,-
CASSLTTGYNIQYF,TGTGCCAGCAGTTTAACTACAGGCTATAACATTCAGTACTTC,TRBV12-3/TRBV12-4,TRBJ2-4,-,-
CASRKSGSEQFF,TGTGCCAGCAGAAAGAGCGGTAGTGAGCAGTTCTTC,TRBV13,TRBJ2-1,many,-
CSSSLGRAMNTEAFF,TGTTCCAGCAGCTTAGGACGGGCTATGAACACTGAAGCTTTCTTT,TRBV7-9,TRBJ1-1,-,-
CASSLARGEQFF,TGTGCCAGCAGCTTAGCAAGGGGTGAGCAGTTCTTC,TRBV7-2,TRBJ2-1,many,-
CASSYGTSGDTQYF,TGTGCCAGCAGTTACGGGACTAGCGGGGATACGCAGTATTTT,TRBV6-5,TRBJ2-3,many,TRBD2
CASRGGISTDTQYF,TGCGCCAGCAGGGGCGGGATCAGCACAGATACGCAGTATTTT,TRBV5-1,TRBJ2-3,many,-
CSRLSGPPHYEQYF,TGCAGTCGTCTATCAGGGCCTCCCCACTACGAGCAGTACTTC,TRBV20-1,TRBJ2-7,many,-